This T cell receptor beta chain came from a study of shared clonotypes between healthy human individuals (dated by TCRdb to about 2020). Regarding the study in general: A couple of women and a few men aged 18 to 49 years were included in the cohort. The study deeply sequenced blood TCR repertoires of about 5 healthy adults to estimate repertoire size and the extent of clonotype sharing between individuals. Libraries were prepared and TCR repertoires were sequenced by different laboratories using diverse techniques, in order to increase sequencing depth and limit assay-specific biases. Between about 0.8 and 9.5 billion PBMCs per donor were obtained by leukapheresis. The study at large found these results: Because the study included only a small number of donors, the genetic and exposure-history diversity represented was limited. Sampling was limited to blood, and TCR repertoires in tissue likely differ from TCR repertoires in blood. Pairwise subsampling led to the expectation that sequencing depth would affect the degree of clonotype sharing among donors.

Donors were healthy HIV-negative adults with no recently reported acute infections or vaccinations. Only Caucasian adults living in Nashville, Tennessee, USA were represented among the donors. For unsorted samples, about 90 million PBMCs were counted, and genomic DNA was extracted using the QIAamp DNA Blood Mini kit. Blood was collected by leukapheresis, and PBMCs were isolated by Ficoll-Histopaque density gradient centrifugation and then cryopreserved in liquid nitrogen vapor phase. Counted from cysteine to phenylalanine, this CDR3 has 18 amino acids. The kept DNA is CDR3 alone, 54 bases in frame from the first base. Here V drops 7 bases and J drops 5 bases, and the junction holds 14 bases not matched to any gene. Per the germline V gene, MDHEN is the CDR1 and SYDVKM is the CDR2. Using the deep immunoSEQ assay, TCR CDR3 regions were amplified from genomic DNA by multiplex PCR. For each cell subset, the extracted genomic DNA was distributed evenly across all wells of several immunoSEQ 96-well plates, and each plate served as one replicate. For unsorted PBMC, each replicate PCR was loaded with approximately 300 ng genomic DNA, equivalent to roughly 31,000 T cell genomes. Unsorted PBMC genomic DNA was sequenced across ten immunoSEQ deep assay plates. The purified libraries were quantified using a Qubit 3.0 fluorometer, sized with a Bioanalyzer 2100, and then quantified again using the KAPA Library Quantification kit. Every immunoSEQ 96-well plate was sequenced on a separate single-read 150-cycle Illumina NextSeq 550 flow cell. Processing in the source paper ran as follows. Because the immunoSEQ output included only junctional sequences and no quality scores, the filtering could not be the same as the filtering used for full-length reads. To assign V/J genes and CDR3, sequences were annotated using PyIR, a Python wrapper for IgBLAST v1.9, with IMGT germline references. Reads were removed for weak V/J assignments (E-value above 1e-6), missing CDR3, stop codons, out-of-frame junctions, or ambiguous translated residues. V3J clonotypes were defined as sequences sharing an identical inferred V gene, J gene, and CDR3 amino acid sequence. Percentage overlap between repertoires was computed as shared unique clonotypes divided by the size of the smaller repertoire. RTK rarefaction, the Chao1 estimator, and Recon v2.1 estimates of unobserved clonotypes were used to assess repertoire richness. TCRdb stores this immuneACCESS table with in-frame sequences only. Part of the clones is absent; in the studies checked, under half of the shortfall reflects unresolved V genes, and no reason is known for the rest. The D gene and trimming were derived from the DNA, and the V and J assignments and clone size from that table. For this sample there are about half a million clones; 60% to 80% appear just once. About 12% of the sample lies in the top ten.

This clone has just one count. What this receptor recognizes is not known. Base-call qualities are not available, and no considerably larger clone is one nucleotide away. The sequenced sample consisted of PBMCs. This clonotype was obtained from a woman between 40 and 50 years old in good health. Some clones in this sample may be carry-over from other donors' samples. This chain joins TRBV28 to TRBJ2-5, with TRBD2 matching 15 junction bases. Here the CDR3 is given as CASTYIRTSGRAGETQYF. The nucleotide sequence reads TGTGCCAGCACCTATATCCGGACTAGCGGGAGGGCCGGTGAGACCCAGTACTTC. The reference TRBV28 and TRBJ2-5 proteins fill in what lies around the CDR3, so the full variable domain reads DVKVTQSSRYLVKRTGEKVFLECVQDMDHENMFWYRQDPGLGLRLIYFSYDVKMKEKGDIPEGYSVSREKKERFSLILESASTNQTSMYLCASTYIRTSGRAGETQYFGPGTRLLVL.